The rows below give T cell receptor beta chains drawn from one sample of a study of blood T cell repertoires in COVID-19. The repertoire was sequenced with immunoSEQ multiplex PCR; TCRdb's copy has only in-frame clones and lacks some. Of about 270,000 clones in the sample, more than 80% were seen once. What was sequenced was PBMCs or T cells enriched from blood (not recorded which). The source of these receptors is a woman in her twenties or thirties with acute COVID-19. Each CDR3 is given with its conserved first and last residue. Each record gives: V gene, clone size, J gene, D gene, CDR3 protein, CDR3 DNA. A D gene is named only where the DNA matches it firmly. Clone size is not always given. Where it is, it says once, few, many or a class for expanded clones.

V gene: TRBV25-1; clone size: -; J gene: TRBJ1-4; D gene: TRBD1; CDR3 protein: CASSIRDSGYEKLFF; CDR3 DNA: TGTGCCAGCAGTATCCGGGACAGCGGGTATGAAAAACTGTTTTTT
V gene: TRBV19; clone size: -; J gene: TRBJ2-3; D gene: TRBD2; CDR3 protein: CASSIDLGLGSDTQYF; CDR3 DNA: TGTGCCAGTAGTATAGATCTTGGACTAGGTTCAGATACGCAGTATTTT
V gene: TRBV7-8; clone size: -; J gene: TRBJ1-4; D gene: -; CDR3 protein: CASSLGGGPEKLFF; CDR3 DNA: TGTGCCAGCAGCTTAGGGGGGGGGCCTGAAAAACTGTTTTTT
V gene: TRBV11-2; clone size: -; J gene: TRBJ2-3; D gene: TRBD2; CDR3 protein: CASSFVAGGTDTQYF; CDR3 DNA: TGTGCCAGCAGCTTCGTCGCGGGGGGCACAGATACGCAGTATTTT
V gene: TRBV2; clone size: -; J gene: TRBJ1-6; D gene: -; CDR3 protein: CASSEAVGAASPLHF; CDR3 DNA: TGTGCCAGCAGTGAAGCGGTGGGGGCCGCTTCACCCCTCCACTTT
V gene: TRBV19; clone size: -; J gene: TRBJ2-2; D gene: TRBD2; CDR3 protein: CACRGQREPSGELFF; CDR3 DNA: TGTGCCTGCAGAGGGCAGCGGGAACCTTCGGGGGAGCTGTTTTTT
V gene: TRBV4-3; clone size: -; J gene: TRBJ1-1; D gene: -; CDR3 protein: CASSQDGRGSEAFF; CDR3 DNA: TGCGCCAGCAGCCAAGATGGTAGAGGCTCTGAAGCTTTCTTT
V gene: TRBV7-9; clone size: -; J gene: TRBJ2-7; D gene: TRBD2; CDR3 protein: CASSLASGEALQYF; CDR3 DNA: TGTGCCAGCAGCTTAGCGAGCGGGGAGGCGTTGCAGTACTTC
V gene: TRBV6-5; clone size: few; J gene: TRBJ2-1; D gene: TRBD1; CDR3 protein: CASSYSSQGDNEQFF; CDR3 DNA: TGTGCCAGCAGTTACTCGAGTCAGGGGGACAATGAGCAGTTCTTC
V gene: TRBV27; clone size: -; J gene: TRBJ1-4; D gene: TRBD1; CDR3 protein: CASSKSRGLGEKLFF; CDR3 DNA: TGTGCCAGCAGCAAATCCAGGGGGTTGGGTGAAAAACTGTTTTTT
V gene: TRBV10-3; clone size: -; J gene: TRBJ2-1; D gene: -; CDR3 protein: CAVLGGSNEQFF; CDR3 DNA: TGTGCCGTCCTCGGAGGGTCCAATGAGCAGTTCTTC
V gene: TRBV7-9; clone size: -; J gene: TRBJ1-2; D gene: TRBD1; CDR3 protein: CASSLSTGGAVYGYTF; CDR3 DNA: TGTGCCAGCAGTTTAAGCACAGGGGGCGCAGTCTATGGCTACACCTTC
V gene: TRBV29-1; clone size: -; J gene: TRBJ1-2; D gene: -; CDR3 protein: CSVNDGGNKGYTF; CDR3 DNA: TGCAGCGTCAATGACGGGGGGAATAAGGGCTACACCTTC
V gene: TRBV18; clone size: -; J gene: TRBJ1-3; D gene: -; CDR3 protein: CASSILEVFSGNTIYF; CDR3 DNA: TGTGCCAGCTCTATCCTCGAGGTTTTCTCTGGAAACACCATATATTTT
V gene: TRBV28; clone size: -; J gene: TRBJ1-5; D gene: TRBD1; CDR3 protein: CASSFGQGYRQPQHF; CDR3 DNA: TGTGCCAGCAGCTTCGGACAGGGATACAGGCAGCCCCAGCATTTT
V gene: TRBV29-1; clone size: -; J gene: TRBJ2-2; D gene: -; CDR3 protein: CSTETRDTGELFF; CDR3 DNA: TGCAGCACCGAGACCCGGGACACCGGGGAGCTGTTTTTT
V gene: TRBV29-1; clone size: -; J gene: TRBJ2-7; D gene: TRBD2; CDR3 protein: CSVASGIYEQYF; CDR3 DNA: TGCAGCGTGGCTAGCGGGATCTACGAGCAGTACTTC
V gene: TRBV6-1; clone size: -; J gene: TRBJ1-3; D gene: -; CDR3 protein: CASSESGQRNTIYF; CDR3 DNA: TGTGCCAGCAGTGAGTCAGGCCAGCGAAACACCATATATTTT
V gene: TRBV3-1/TRBV3-2; clone size: -; J gene: TRBJ1-6; D gene: -; CDR3 protein: CASSQESFSQGFNSPLHF; CDR3 DNA: TGTGCCAGCAGCCAAGAATCGTTCTCCCAGGGTTTTAATTCACCCCTCCACTTT
V gene: TRBV10-3; clone size: -; J gene: TRBJ2-3; D gene: TRBD2; CDR3 protein: CAIRAREGLRRNGTDTQYF; CDR3 DNA: TGTGCCATCAGGGCGCGGGAGGGCCTTCGTCGAAATGGCACAGATACGCAGTATTTT
V gene: TRBV5-1; clone size: -; J gene: TRBJ2-7; D gene: -; CDR3 protein: CASSLPDSYEQYF; CDR3 DNA: TGCGCCAGCAGCCTGCCAGACAGCTACGAGCAGTACTTC
V gene: TRBV10-3; clone size: -; J gene: TRBJ1-1; D gene: -; CDR3 protein: CAIREFIQGLNTEAFF; CDR3 DNA: TGTGCCATCAGGGAATTTATACAGGGTCTGAACACTGAAGCTTTCTTT
V gene: TRBV10-3; clone size: -; J gene: TRBJ1-4; D gene: -; CDR3 protein: CAISESTATNEKLFF; CDR3 DNA: TGTGCCATCAGTGAGTCGACAGCAACTAATGAAAAACTGTTTTTT
V gene: TRBV19; clone size: -; J gene: TRBJ2-7; D gene: -; CDR3 protein: CASSTRGWAISYEQYF; CDR3 DNA: TGTGCCAGTAGTACGCGTGGGTGGGCCATTTCCTACGAGCAGTACTTC
V gene: TRBV18; clone size: -; J gene: TRBJ2-7; D gene: -; CDR3 protein: CASSLNFYEQYF; CDR3 DNA: TGTGCCAGCTCACTAAATTTTTACGAGCAGTACTTC
V gene: TRBV7-8; clone size: -; J gene: TRBJ1-4; D gene: -; CDR3 protein: CASSLAARANEKLFF; CDR3 DNA: TGTGCCAGCAGCTTAGCGGCCCGGGCTAATGAAAAACTGTTTTTT
V gene: TRBV7-9; clone size: -; J gene: TRBJ2-1; D gene: TRBD2; CDR3 protein: CASSPTSGDPYNEQFF; CDR3 DNA: TGTGCCAGCAGCCCGACTAGCGGAGACCCATACAATGAGCAGTTCTTC